This T cell receptor beta chain derives from a study of T-cell memory formation after mild COVID-19. Study results and limitations: The study found balanced CD4/CD8 in clones contracting day 15 to 85 and a CD4+ lean in later expanders.

After 5'RACE with constant-segment primers, TCR alpha and TCR beta cDNA libraries carrying sample barcodes and UMIs were obtained. TCRdb processed the 5' RACE reads anew with MiXCR; each CDR3 protein has one entry. The sample holds about 400,000 distinct CDR3 sequences, roughly a quarter seen once. CDR1 SGDLS and CDR2 YYNGEE come from the germline V gene. CDR3 size: 17 residues. V dropped 3 bases and J dropped 6; count of bases not matched to a gene: 9. As to this clonotype: What it binds is not known.

This receptor was identified in an adult woman who had mild COVID-19 (a few samples of this study predate the infection). Cell type and time point are not known. The sample was PBMCs or a T cell subset sorted from them (not recorded which). The chain employs TRBV9 and TRBJ2-1; 13 nucleotides match TRBD2. In DNA form, the CDR3 reads TGTGCCAGCAGCGCCCCGACTAGCGGGGGGCCCCGCAATGAGCAGTTCTTC. It yields the protein CASSAPTSGGPRNEQFF.